This entry concerns a single T cell receptor beta chain. Its antigen remains unidentified. One base away there is no much larger clone; base qualities are not given. The data were obtained in a study of T cell repertoires in ileal Crohn's disease (dated by TCRdb to about 2019). Some background on the complete study: The median duration of disease was 7.5 to 9.5 years, and at the time of surgery less than 40% of patients were active smokers. All patients had surgery for a complication: stricturing disease in around 61% and penetrating disease in roughly 39%. Postoperative therapy was given to about half of the patients, with thiopurines administered to about a dozen patients and anti-TNF agents administered to under 20 patients. Neoterminal ileum biopsies obtained at postoperative colonoscopy were designated as M6 samples. TCR repertoire analysis was done in 45 to 65 Crohn's disease patients from a prospective multicentre cohort. The study was conducted in parallel with a multicentre cohort that was designed to identify predictors of early endoscopic recurrence following ileocolonic resection. A Rutgeerts score above i0 was used to define endoscopic postoperative recurrence. A total of some 170 mucosal samples from roughly 60 patients were sequenced, collected from several sites on the surgical specimen as well as at postoperative endoscopy.

Spanning cysteine to phenylalanine, the CDR3 consists of 14 amino acids. Kept here is only the CDR3 DNA, which spans 42 bases and is read in frame from base 1. Reading the germline V gene gives CDR1 MGHRA and CDR2 YSYEKL. From V the trimming removes 4 bases and from J it removes 2 bases, while the gene matches leave 4 bases of the junction unaccounted for. The sample's time point label, in plain terms: neoterminal ileum biopsy at postoperative endoscopy, about 6 months after surgery. Adults with ileal or ileocolonic Crohn's disease for whom ileocolonic resection was indicated were considered eligible. Whole ileal mucosal biopsies were kept frozen at -80 degrees C prior to DNA extraction. Genomic DNA was extracted from frozen whole biopsies using a TRizol-based method and was quantified with a NanoDrop 2000 spectrophotometer. For commercial TCRB immunosequencing, approximately 480 nanograms of biopsy DNA were submitted for each sample. Adaptive Biotechnology amplified the CDR3 regions from genomic DNA with a two-step multiplex PCR designed to control amplification bias. The first PCR used primers for every V and J gene segment; the second PCR added barcodes and Illumina adapters. CDR3 libraries were sequenced using an Illumina instrument. Per the original workflow: Vendor-provided pipelines were combined with custom analysis of raw data in R/Bioconductor under R version 3.3.0. Clonality, which ranges from 0 to 1, was calculated as the inverse of the normalised Shannon entropy across all productive clones. The repertoire share taken up by the top 100 clones defined high-frequency clones, and only clones that passed a 95% confidence test were kept. Overlap between samples was measured with the Morisita-Horn index, while repertoire diversity was measured with the Simpson index. TCRdb took over this immuneACCESS table, retaining in-frame rearrangements with V and J assigned. Such tables are incomplete; in checked studies, under half of the missing clones stem from an unresolved V gene, and the remainder is unexplained. The V and J calls and clone size are taken from that table; D and trimming were inferred from the DNA. For this sample the table gives approximately 10,000 clones, of which 79% were detected only once. The ten largest clones represent more than 5.5% of the sample.

Overall study results and their limits: A significantly higher proportion of clonal expansions was observed in active smokers at surgery than in non-smokers (approximately 26% vs 20%, p=0.02). Higher high-frequency clone percentages at surgery were associated with endoscopic recurrence; all patients with clonality above 26.8% (18/57) had recurrence. Mucosal CD4 and CD8 T cells were sorted and sequenced only in a subgroup of patients, whose size was not stated. Postoperative endoscopy timing varied within the first year after surgery, with a median delay of 6.9 months. Compared with CD4 T cells, sorted CD8 T cells contained more high-frequency clones, which suggests that the mucosal expansions were mostly CD8.

This chain joins TRBV4-1 to TRBJ1-1; TRBD1 fits 7 bases in the junction. This clonotype originated in an adult with Crohn's disease. Sequencing used ileal tissue. DNA sequence: TGCGCCAGCAGCCCGGGACAGACCAACACTGAAGCTTTCTTT. Its translation reads: CASSPGQTNTEAFF.